A selection of T cell receptor beta chains follows, all from one sample in a study of cytomegalovirus exposure and HLA in healthy donors. Measured with immunoSEQ multiplex PCR; TCRdb has only the in-frame clones, and not every one. The repertoire holds approximately 170,000 clones, with approximately 75% as singletons. Sequenced material: PBMCs. The origin of the receptors is a young man in good health and CMV-seropositive. Both conserved end residues are part of each CDR3. D genes are given only for firm matches. Rows may omit the clone size; those that give it use once, few, many or a size class.

D gene,V gene,J gene,clone size,CDR3 DNA,CDR3 protein
TRBD1,TRBV5-4,TRBJ2-7,NA,TGTGCCAGCAGCGGGAGGCAGGGGGCGGGCGAGCAGTACTTC,CASSGRQGAGEQYF
TRBD1,TRBV6-6,TRBJ1-3,few,TGTGCCAGCAAGGGACAGGGTGGAAACACCATATATTTT,CASKGQGGNTIYF
NA,TRBV18,TRBJ1-1,NA,TGTGCCAGCTCACCCGCGGGGCGAGGTACTGAAGCTTTCTTT,CASSPAGRGTEAFF
TRBD2,TRBV5-1,TRBJ2-1,NA,TGCGCCAGCAGCTTGGGCGGGGGCTCCTACAATGAGCAGTTCTTC,CASSLGGGSYNEQFF
NA,TRBV11-3,TRBJ2-5,NA,TGTGCCAGCAGCTTATGGGCGGGAGAGACCCAGTACTTC,CASSLWAGETQYF
NA,TRBV7-9,TRBJ2-7,NA,TGTGCCAGCAGCCAGATCAGCTACGAGCAGTACTTC,CASSQISYEQYF
TRBD2,TRBV5-1,TRBJ2-7,NA,TGCGCCAGCAGCTTAGCGGGAGGGCCCTACGAGCAGTACTTC,CASSLAGGPYEQYF
NA,TRBV9,TRBJ2-7,few,TGTGCCAGCAGCGTAGGGGCCGGAACCCTCTTCAGCTCCTACGAGCAGTACTTC,CASSVGAGTLFSSYEQYF
NA,TRBV2,TRBJ1-5,NA,TGTGCCAGCAGTCTCCTAACTCTGGTCAATCAGCCCCAGCATTTT,CASSLLTLVNQPQHF
TRBD2,TRBV18,TRBJ2-3,NA,TGTGCCAGCTCACCGCGACATGAGACTAGCGGGAGGTCAGATACGCAGTATTTT,CASSPRHETSGRSDTQYF
TRBD2,TRBV5-6,TRBJ2-7,NA,TGTGCCAGCAGCTTGGGGATAGCGGGAGCCTACGAGCAGTACTTC,CASSLGIAGAYEQYF
NA,TRBV28,TRBJ1-5,few,TGTGCCAGCAGTACAAGCAATCAGCCCCAGCATTTT,CASSTSNQPQHF
TRBD2,TRBV18,TRBJ2-5,NA,TGTGCCAGCTCACCTTCTAGCGGGAGGGAGACCCAGTACTTC,CASSPSSGRETQYF
NA,TRBV4-3,TRBJ2-7,NA,TGCGCCAGCAGCCGAAATACAGGGAATAGCTACGAGCAGTACTTC,CASSRNTGNSYEQYF
NA,TRBV19,TRBJ2-1,NA,TGTGCCAGTAGTCGCGGGGAAGCCTACAATGAGCAGTTCTTC,CASSRGEAYNEQFF
NA,TRBV27,TRBJ1-6,NA,TGTGCCAGCAGTTTATCTGCGGGGCCAAATTCACCCCTCCACTTT,CASSLSAGPNSPLHF
TRBD2,TRBV4-1,TRBJ2-5,NA,TGCGCCAGCAGCCAAGATCTAGCGGGGCCCCAAGAGACCCAGTACTTC,CASSQDLAGPQETQYF
TRBD1,TRBV4-1,TRBJ2-7,NA,TGCGCCAGCAGCCAGGCCGGGACAGGGTCCTACGAGCAGTACTTC,CASSQAGTGSYEQYF
NA,TRBV7-2,TRBJ1-1,NA,TGTGCCAGCAGCTTAGAGGTGGGCCCTGAAGCTTTCTTT,CASSLEVGPEAFF
TRBD2,TRBV19,TRBJ2-5,NA,TGTGCCAGTAGTTGGGGAGGGGTAGAGACCCAGTACTTC,CASSWGGVETQYF
TRBD1,TRBV19,TRBJ2-7,NA,TGTGCCAGTAGTTCCCGGGGACAGGGTTTAGGTGAGCAGTACTTC,CASSSRGQGLGEQYF
TRBD1,TRBV7-9,TRBJ2-5,NA,TGTGCCAGCAGCTCCCGGGACAGGGGAGAGGAGACCCAGTACTTC,CASSSRDRGEETQYF
TRBD1,TRBV5-8,TRBJ2-2,NA,TGTGCCAGCAGCTTGGTTGTGACAGGGGGTGGAAGGACCGGGGAGCTGTTTTTT,CASSLVVTGGGRTGELFF
NA,TRBV7-6,TRBJ1-6,few,TGTGCCAGCAGCCAGGGACAACCCGATAATTCACCCCTCCACTTT,CASSQGQPDNSPLHF
NA,TRBV5-6,TRBJ2-1,NA,TGTGCCAGCAGCAGCGGATGGAGTGAGCAGTTCTTC,CASSSGWSEQFF
NA,TRBV6-5,TRBJ2-5,NA,TGTGCCAGCAGTCGACTGGACAAAGAGACCCAGTACTTC,CASSRLDKETQYF
NA,TRBV7-3,TRBJ2-5,NA,TGTGCCAGCAGCTCCTTAGTCGGAGAGACCCAGTACTTC,CASSSLVGETQYF
NA,TRBV27,TRBJ2-3,NA,TGTGCCAGCAGTTTGTCTAGACCAGATACGCAGTATTTT,CASSLSRPDTQYF
TRBD2,TRBV13,TRBJ2-1,NA,TGTGCCAGCAGCTTACGGACTAGCAGGTACAATGAGCAGTTCTTC,CASSLRTSRYNEQFF
NA,TRBV7-9,TRBJ1-4,NA,TGTTCCAGCAGCTTAAACCCGCGGGAAAAACTGTTTTTT,CSSSLNPREKLFF
TRBD2,TRBV30,TRBJ2-5,NA,TGTGCCTGGAGTGCTCAATCCGGATTAGCGGGGGAAGAGACCCAGTACTTC,CAWSAQSGLAGEETQYF
NA,TRBV7-2,TRBJ2-7,once,TGTGCCAGCAGCTTTGGGAGCTACGAGCAGTACTTC,CASSFGSYEQYF
TRBD2,TRBV19,TRBJ2-2,NA,TGTGCCAGTAGTCAAACTAGTGGGAGGGGCCACACCGGGGAGCTGTTTTTT,CASSQTSGRGHTGELFF
NA,TRBV12-5,TRBJ2-5,NA,TGTGCTAGTGGTTTGGTACTTAGCCCCCGCCCCGGGAAACAAGAGACCCAGTACTTC,CASGLVLSPRPGKQETQYF
NA,TRBV4-2,TRBJ1-5,NA,TGTGCCAGCAGCCAAGATCAGGGGAGCAATCAGCCCCAGCATTTT,CASSQDQGSNQPQHF
NA,TRBV7-9,TRBJ2-7,NA,TGTGCCAGCAGCTTCTTTGACGAGCAGTACTTC,CASSFFDEQYF
NA,TRBV11-2,TRBJ2-3,NA,TGTGCCAGCAGCGCCGAGGAGCGGGATACGCAGTATTTT,CASSAEERDTQYF
TRBD1,TRBV7-9,TRBJ1-2,NA,TGTGCCAGCAGCTTAGCCACGGGACAGAACTATGGCTACACCTTC,CASSLATGQNYGYTF
TRBD2,TRBV4-1,TRBJ2-7,NA,TGCGCCAGCAGCCAAGATAATAGCGGGTTCCCCTACGAGCAGTACTTC,CASSQDNSGFPYEQYF
TRBD1,TRBV30,TRBJ1-4,NA,TGTGCCTGGACTAAGACAGGGACTAATGAAAAACTGTTTTTT,CAWTKTGTNEKLFF
TRBD2,TRBV28,TRBJ2-7,NA,TGTGCCAGCATAGCGGGAGGATCCTACGAGCAGTACTTC,CASIAGGSYEQYF
TRBD2,TRBV9,TRBJ2-2,NA,TGTGCCAGCAGCGTACTAGCGGGGGGCGGGGAGCTGTTTTTT,CASSVLAGGGELFF
TRBD1,TRBV9,TRBJ2-2,NA,TGTGCCAGCAGCAACCGGGACAGCCCGAACACCGGGGAGCTGTTTTTT,CASSNRDSPNTGELFF
TRBD1,TRBV25-1,TRBJ2-1,NA,TGTGCCAGCAGTACCCTCGGACAGGGAACAGGAGAGCAGTTCTTC,CASSTLGQGTGEQFF
NA,TRBV7-2,TRBJ2-5,NA,TGTGCCAGCAGCTCCCAGGAGAGGGCTGGGACCCAGTACTTC,CASSSQERAGTQYF
TRBD1,TRBV9,TRBJ1-1,NA,TGTGCCAGCAGCGTAGGCCCGGGACAGGGAACTGAAGCTTTCTTT,CASSVGPGQGTEAFF
NA,TRBV27,TRBJ2-2,once,TGTGCCAGCAGTACAGGGTTGAGCACCGGGGAGCTGTTTTTT,CASSTGLSTGELFF
TRBD2,TRBV5-1,TRBJ2-7,NA,TGCGCCAGCAGCCCCGGGACTAGCGTCTTTGAGCAGTACTTC,CASSPGTSVFEQYF
NA,TRBV6-5,TRBJ1-3,few,TGTGCCAGCAGTTACTCGTGGAGCTCTGGAAACACCATATATTTT,CASSYSWSSGNTIYF